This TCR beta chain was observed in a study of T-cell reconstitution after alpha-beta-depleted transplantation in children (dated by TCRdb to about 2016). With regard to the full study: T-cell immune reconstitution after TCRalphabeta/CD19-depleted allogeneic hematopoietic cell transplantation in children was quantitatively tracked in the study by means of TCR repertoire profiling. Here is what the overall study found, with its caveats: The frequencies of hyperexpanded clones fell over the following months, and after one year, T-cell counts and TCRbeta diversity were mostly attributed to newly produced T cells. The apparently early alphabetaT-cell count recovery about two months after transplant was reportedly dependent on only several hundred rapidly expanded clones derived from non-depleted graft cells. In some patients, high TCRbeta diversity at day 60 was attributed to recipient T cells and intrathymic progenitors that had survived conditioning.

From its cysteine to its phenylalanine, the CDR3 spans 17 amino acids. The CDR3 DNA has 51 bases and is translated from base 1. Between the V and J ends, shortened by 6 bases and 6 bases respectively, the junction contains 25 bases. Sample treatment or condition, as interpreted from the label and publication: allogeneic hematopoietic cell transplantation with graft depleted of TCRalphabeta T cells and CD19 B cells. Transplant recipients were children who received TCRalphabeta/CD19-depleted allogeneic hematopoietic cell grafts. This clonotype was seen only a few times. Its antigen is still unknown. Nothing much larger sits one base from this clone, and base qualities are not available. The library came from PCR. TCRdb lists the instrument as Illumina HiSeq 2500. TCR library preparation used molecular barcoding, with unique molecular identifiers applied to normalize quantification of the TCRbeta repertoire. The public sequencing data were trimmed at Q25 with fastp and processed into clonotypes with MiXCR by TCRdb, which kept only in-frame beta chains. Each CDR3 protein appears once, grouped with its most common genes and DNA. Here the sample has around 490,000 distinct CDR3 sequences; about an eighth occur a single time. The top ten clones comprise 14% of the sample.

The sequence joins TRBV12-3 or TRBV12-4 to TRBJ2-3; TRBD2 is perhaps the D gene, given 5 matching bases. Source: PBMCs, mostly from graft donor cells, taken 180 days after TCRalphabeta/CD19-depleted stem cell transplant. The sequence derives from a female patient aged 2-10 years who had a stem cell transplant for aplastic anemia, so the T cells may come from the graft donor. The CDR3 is CASRPSTWERGWDTQYF. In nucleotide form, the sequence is TGTGCCAGCAGACCCTCCACCTGGGAGCGCGGATGGGATACGCAGTATTTT.